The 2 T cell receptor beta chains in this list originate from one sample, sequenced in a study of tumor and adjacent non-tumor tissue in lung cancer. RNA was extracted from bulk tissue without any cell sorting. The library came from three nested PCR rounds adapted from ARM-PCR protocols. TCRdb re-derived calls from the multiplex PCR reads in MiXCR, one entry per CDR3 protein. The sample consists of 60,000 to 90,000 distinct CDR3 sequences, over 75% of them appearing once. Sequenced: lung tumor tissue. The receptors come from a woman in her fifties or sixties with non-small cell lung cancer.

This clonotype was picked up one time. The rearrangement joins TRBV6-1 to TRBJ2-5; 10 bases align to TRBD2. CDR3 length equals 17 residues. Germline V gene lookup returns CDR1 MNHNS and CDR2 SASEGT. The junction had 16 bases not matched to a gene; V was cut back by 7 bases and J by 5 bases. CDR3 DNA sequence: TGTGCCAGCATTGTTACACTAGCGGGATCGGCACAGGAGACCCAGTACTTC. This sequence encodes CASIVTLAGSAQETQYF.

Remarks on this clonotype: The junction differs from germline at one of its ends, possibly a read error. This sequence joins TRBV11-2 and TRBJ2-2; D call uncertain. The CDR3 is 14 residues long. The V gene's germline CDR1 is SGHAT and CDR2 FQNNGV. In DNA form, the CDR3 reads TGTGTCAGCAGCTTAGGTACAGAGACCGGGGAGCTGTTTTTT. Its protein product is CVSSLGTETGELFF. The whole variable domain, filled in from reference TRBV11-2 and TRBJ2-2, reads EAGVAQSPRYKIIEKRQSVAFWCNPISGHATLYWYQQILGQGPKLLIQFQNNGVVDDSQLPKDRFSAERLKGVDSTLKIQPAKLEDSAVYLCVSSLGTETGELFFGEGSRLTVL.